Given below is one T cell receptor (beta chain) in context. This record belongs to a study of blood T cell repertoires in COVID-19. The CDR3 is made up of 16 amino acids. Trimming took off 5 bases at V and 1 base at J, with 15 bases between the two ends. Germline loops: CDR1 SEHNR, CDR2 FQNEAQ (reference sequence). The assay was immunoSEQ multiplex PCR, and TCRdb's table has in-frame clones only and misses some. The sample has 95,000 to 150,000 clones, roughly 84% seen once. Sequencing was performed on PBMCs or T cells enriched from blood (not recorded which). This sequence was found in a woman in her twenties or thirties who had recovered from COVID-19. The chain employs TRBV7-9 and TRBJ1-3; D might be TRBD1 (5 bases). The CDR3 region has the DNA TGTGCCAGCAGCCCCGCTCGGGGGGTATCTGGAAACACCATATATTTT. Translation: CASSPARGVSGNTIYF.